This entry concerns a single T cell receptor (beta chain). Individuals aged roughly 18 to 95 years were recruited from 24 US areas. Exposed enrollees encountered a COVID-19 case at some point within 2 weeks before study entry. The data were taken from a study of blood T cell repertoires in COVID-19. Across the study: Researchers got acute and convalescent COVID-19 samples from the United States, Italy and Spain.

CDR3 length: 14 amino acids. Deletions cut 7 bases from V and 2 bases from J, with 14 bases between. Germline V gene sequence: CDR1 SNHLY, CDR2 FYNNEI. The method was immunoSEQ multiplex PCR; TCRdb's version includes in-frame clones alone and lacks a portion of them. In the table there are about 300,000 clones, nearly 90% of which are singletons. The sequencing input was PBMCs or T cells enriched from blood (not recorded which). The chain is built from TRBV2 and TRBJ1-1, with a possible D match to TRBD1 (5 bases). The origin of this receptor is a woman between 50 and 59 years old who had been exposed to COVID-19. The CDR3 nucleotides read TGTGCCAGCAAGCAGGGATTTGGTAACACTGAAGCTTTCTTT. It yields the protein CASKQGFGNTEAFF. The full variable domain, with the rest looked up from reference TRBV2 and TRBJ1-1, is EPEVTQTPSHQVTQMGQEVILRCVPISNHLYFYWYRQILGQKVEFLVSFYNNEISEKSEIFDDQFSVERPDGSNFTLKIRSTKLEDSAMYFCASKQGFGNTEAFFGQGTRLTVV.